These 30 T cell receptor beta chains were all obtained from the same sample, sequenced in a study of blood T cell repertoires in COVID-19. Method: immunoSEQ multiplex PCR; TCRdb's copy keeps in-frame clones and lacks some. The sample lists roughly 230,000 clones, over 70% occurring once. The sample comprised peripheral blood. The source is a woman of 80 years or more with acute or convalescent COVID-19.

This clone was detected a few times. This rearrangement joins TRBV6-7 to TRBJ2-4; possibly TRBD1 for D (6 bases). TRBV6-7 has ORF status, its function being uncertain. CDR3 length equals 16 residues. V lost 6 bases to trimming and J lost 2 bases, with 17 bases between them. CDR3 amino acids: CASSPDRRRPKNIQYF. The CDR3 DNA sequence: TGTGCCAGCAGCCCAGACAGGAGGCGTCCCAAAAACATTCAGTACTTC.

The gene calls are TRBV7-9 and TRBJ2-1; 7 bases match TRBD2. CDR1 SEHNR and CDR2 FQNEAQ come from the germline V gene (reference sequence). This CDR3 has 18 residues. After removal of 2 bases from V and 2 bases from J, the junction contained 12 bases not matched to a gene. CDR3: CASSLHWPSGHPYNEQFF. The CDR3 DNA reads TGTGCCAGCAGCTTACATTGGCCTAGCGGACATCCCTACAATGAGCAGTTCTTC.

The rearrangement links TRBV5-1 to TRBJ2-7; 9 bases are a match to TRBD1. This CDR3 region has 14 residues. Germline assignment: CDR1 SGHRS and CDR2 YFSETQ. The junction had 6 bases not matched to a gene; V was cut back by 2 bases and J by 6 bases. In DNA form, the CDR3 reads TGCGCCAGCAGCTTAGACAGGGGGGGAACCGAGCAGTACTTC. As protein: CASSLDRGGTEQYF.

This chain connects TRBV6-5 to TRBJ1-5, with D unresolved. Looked up from germline, CDR1 is MNHEY and CDR2 is SVGAGI. The V end lost 0 bases, the J end lost 0 bases, and 6 bases lay between the germline ends. CDR3 length: 15 amino acids. Here the CDR3 DNA reads TGTGCCAGCAGTTACTCGGCAAATAGCAATCAGCCCCAGCATTTT. It yields the protein CASSYSANSNQPQHF.

The rearrangement joins TRBV5-6 to TRBJ2-1, with a tentative D call TRBD2 (5 bases). The germline CDR1 and CDR2 sequences are SGHDT and YYEEEE. The V and J ends lost 1 base and 4 bases respectively, with 12 bases between them. The CDR3 is 15 residues long. DNA for the CDR3: TGTGCCAGCAGCTTGAAGGCGGAGGATTACAATGAGCAGTTCTTC. Translated, it gives CASSLKAEDYNEQFF.

The rearrangement uses TRBV6-5 and TRBJ2-3; 7 bases align to TRBD2. The germline gives CDR1 MNHEY, CDR2 SVGAGI. V was clipped by 0 bases and J by 0 bases; unmatched bases: 3. The CDR3 extends over 16 amino acids. The CDR3 loop reads CASSYSGRESTDTQYF. In DNA form, the CDR3 reads TGTGCCAGCAGTTACTCGGGGCGGGAGAGCACAGATACGCAGTATTTT.

The V and J genes are TRBV12-3 or TRBV12-4 and TRBJ1-1; weak D call: TRBD1 (6 bases). The ends were cut back, 3 bases at V and 7 bases at J, with 12 bases in the middle. There are 13 residues in the CDR3. CDR3 DNA sequence: TGTGCCAGCAGTTTGTTTACAGGGCTTGAAGCTTTCTTT. This gives the protein CASSLFTGLEAFF.

V gene TRBV11-2 combines with J gene TRBJ1-3, with no clear D. Germline CDR1 reads SGHAT; CDR2 reads FQNNGV. The CDR3 loop spans 14 amino acids. Trimming stripped 3 bases from V and 3 bases from J, with 9 bases between. CDR3 sequence (DNA): TGTGCCAGCAGCTTGGGCAGTTATGGAAACACCATATATTTT. It encodes CASSLGSYGNTIYF.

The J gene is TRBJ1-5, the V gene TRBV7-2, with TRBD1 as a possible D gene (6 bases). This CDR3 is 15 amino acids long. V was trimmed by 5 bases and J by 2 bases, leaving 13 bases between them. Germline V gene lookup returns CDR1 SGHTA and CDR2 FQGNSA. The chain's CDR3 is CASSSRAGGNQPQHF. CDR3 bases: TGTGCCAGCAGCAGCCGGGCAGGGGGCAATCAGCCCCAGCATTTT.

DNA for the CDR3: TGTGCCAGCAGCTTGGGGGGCGGGGTGAATCAGCCCCAGCATTTT. This gives the protein CASSLGGGVNQPQHF. The chain joins TRBV5-4 to TRBJ1-5; perhaps TRBD1 as D (5 bases). The CDR3 is 15 residues long. V lost 0 bases, J lost 4 bases, and 11 bases lay in between. Germline V CDR1 and CDR2: SGHNT, YYREEE (reference sequence). Combining the CDR3 with reference TRBV5-4 and TRBJ1-5 gives the whole variable domain ETGVTQSPTHLIKTRGQQVTLRCSSQSGHNTVSWYQQALGQGPQFIFQYYREEENGRGNFPPRFSGLQFPNYSSELNVNALELDDSALYLCASSLGGGVNQPQHFGDGTRLSIL.

A word on this clone: Other DNA sequences in the sample encode the same CDR3. This rearrangement joins TRBV3-1 (or the pseudogene TRBV3-2) to TRBJ2-7; D remains unclear. The CDR3 contains 13 residues. Trimming shortened V by 1 base and J by 3 bases, and 7 bases separated the two germline ends. In germline, CDR1 is LGHDT, CDR2 YNNKEL (reference sequence). In DNA form, the CDR3 reads TGTGCCAGCAGCCAAGCCCACAGCTACGAGCAGTACTTC. Translated: CASSQAHSYEQYF.

The rearrangement uses TRBV5-1 and TRBJ2-3; D is undetermined. The CDR3 has 14 residues. Between the trimmed V and J ends, which lost 1 base and 0 bases, there was a span of 6 bases. CDR1 is SGHRS and CDR2 is YFSETQ in the germline V gene. CDR3 sequence (DNA): TGCGCCAGCAGCTTGTCACAGAGCACAGATACGCAGTATTTT. Amino acids: CASSLSQSTDTQYF.

This clone came up once. V usage is TRBV5-5 and J usage is TRBJ2-5; 8 bases fit TRBD2. Germline assignment: CDR1 SGHKS and CDR2 YYEKEE (reference sequence). J lost 3 bases, V lost 2 bases, and 3 bases had no gene match. This CDR3 comprises 14 residues. The CDR3 sequence is CASSFTSGEETQYF. The CDR3 coding sequence is TGTGCCAGCAGCTTCACTAGCGGAGAAGAGACCCAGTACTTC.

This chain connects TRBV10-1 to TRBJ1-5, with D possibly TRBD1 on 6 matching bases. CDR3 length: 18 residues. From germline, CDR1 is WNHNN and CDR2 SYGVQD (reference sequence). The V and J ends lost 2 bases and 1 base respectively, with 18 bases between them. The CDR3 DNA follows: TGCGCCAGCAGTGAGAGACAAAACAGGGACTACAGCAATCAGCCCCAGCATTTT. It specifies CASSERQNRDYSNQPQHF.

The rearrangement joins TRBV18 to TRBJ1-1; no definite D call. V dropped 2 bases and J dropped 1 base, with 11 bases sitting between them. CDR3 size: 15 residues. CDR1 is KGHSH and CDR2 is LQKENI in the germline V gene. The DNA for the CDR3 is TGTGCCAGCTCACCATTCGGGATGTGGAACACTGAAGCTTTCTTT. It is translated as CASSPFGMWNTEAFF.

The genes are TRBV11-2 and TRBJ2-5, with TRBD1 matching over 10 bases. The germline CDR1 and CDR2 sequences are SGHAT and FQNNGV. V gave up 1 base and J gave up 3 bases; unmatched junction bases: 2. This CDR3 region has 15 residues. CDR3 in DNA: TGTGCCAGCAGCTTAGGAGGGACAGGGGAAGAGACCCAGTACTTC. Protein sequence: CASSLGGTGEETQYF.

This clone has a single count. V is TRBV5-6 and J is TRBJ1-6; 11 bases line up with TRBD1. Trimming at V came to 4 bases and at J to 10 bases, leaving 13 bases not matched to a gene. Germline CDR1 is SGHDT and CDR2 is YYEEEE. This CDR3 has 17 residues. The CDR3 reads CASSPYRTGGVGSPLHF. CDR3 nucleotide sequence: TGTGCCAGCAGCCCTTACCGGACAGGGGGCGTTGGCTCACCCCTCCACTTT.

The chain recombines TRBV12-3 or TRBV12-4 with TRBJ1-2; D gene unclear. V was trimmed by 3 bases and J by 0 bases, leaving 5 bases between them. The length of the CDR3 is 13 residues. The CDR3 loop is CASSLYSNYGYTF. Here the CDR3 DNA reads TGTGCCAGCAGTTTGTACTCTAACTATGGCTACACCTTC.

The chain employs TRBV5-1 and TRBJ2-5; 14 positions agree with TRBD2. Per the germline V gene, CDR1 is SGHRS and CDR2 is YFSETQ. The CDR3 consists of 15 residues. Losses at the gene ends were 7 bases for V and 5 bases for J; bases not matched to a gene: 7. CDR3: CASAIRTSGRETQYF. The CDR3 nucleotides are TGCGCCAGCGCTATCCGGACTAGCGGGAGGGAGACCCAGTACTTC.

The chain couples TRBV5-1 to TRBJ1-5, with a tentative D call TRBD1 (5 bases). V lost 0 bases and J lost 7, with 11 bases in between. The germline CDR1 and CDR2 sequences are SGHRS and YFSETQ. CDR3 size: 14 residues. The CDR3 loop is CASSLDRGMQPQHF. The CDR3 DNA reads as TGCGCCAGCAGCTTGGATAGGGGTATGCAGCCCCAGCATTTT.

The rearrangement joins TRBV18 to TRBJ1-4; TRBD1 agrees at 7 bases. Germline V lookup: CDR1 KGHSH, CDR2 LQKENI. The trim removed 5 bases at V and 16 bases at J, leaving 19 bases unmatched. The CDR3 has 15 residues. CDR3 sequence: CASSDRAPSASIPFF. Written as DNA, the CDR3 is TGTGCCAGCTCAGACAGGGCACCGTCCGCCTCTATTCCGTTTTTT.

The rearrangement uses TRBV14 and TRBJ2-5, with no clear D. Trimming took 3 bases from V and 0 from J, leaving 11 bases between them. This CDR3 contains 15 residues. CDR1 is SGHDN, CDR2 FVKESK, per germline. As DNA, the CDR3 is TGTGCCAGCAGCCACGTCCTAGAGTACCAAGAGACCCAGTACTTC. Protein sequence: CASSHVLEYQETQYF.

The count of this clone is one. This chain joins TRBV27 and TRBJ1-2; 8 bases fit TRBD1. J was trimmed by 4 bases and V by 6 bases; bases with no gene match: 4. The CDR3 extends over 13 amino acids. The germline V gene has CDR1 MNHEY and CDR2 SMNVEV (reference sequence). The CDR3 region is CASSPTGGYGYTF. The CDR3, as DNA: TGTGCCAGCAGCCCTACAGGGGGCTATGGCTACACCTTC.

The DNA for the CDR3 is TGTGCCAGCTCGCTGGACAGGGCTTCCGGAAACACCATATATTTT. Translating it yields CASSLDRASGNTIYF. V gene TRBV18 combines with J gene TRBJ1-3; TRBD1 matches 8 bases. CDR1 is KGHSH, CDR2 LQKENI, per germline. V was clipped by 6 bases and J by 4 bases; unmatched bases: 8. The CDR3 is 15 amino acids.

The chain couples TRBV2 to TRBJ1-1, with a possible D match to TRBD1 (6 bases). CDR1 is SNHLY, CDR2 FYNNEI, per germline. Trimming cost V 4 bases and J 7 bases, with 19 bases left between them. This CDR3 is built from 15 residues. The CDR3 here is CASSGRSGGASEAFF. CDR3 in DNA: TGTGCCAGCAGTGGAAGATCGGGGGGGGCCAGTGAAGCTTTCTTT.

The genes are TRBV11-2 and TRBJ2-5, with D hard to call. The CDR3 has 13 residues. Trimming took off 0 bases at V and 4 bases at J, with 6 bases between the two ends. CDR1 is SGHAT and CDR2 is FQNNGV in the germline V gene. DNA for the CDR3: TGTGCCAGCAGCTTAGAGGTTAGAGAGACCCAGTACTTC. Amino acids: CASSLEVRETQYF. Filled out from reference TRBV11-2 and TRBJ2-5, the complete variable domain reads EAGVAQSPRYKIIEKRQSVAFWCNPISGHATLYWYQQILGQGPKLLIQFQNNGVVDDSQLPKDRFSAERLKGVDSTLKIQPAKLEDSAVYLCASSLEVRETQYFGPGTRLLVL.

This clone was counted a single time. A much more abundant neighbour one base away suggests this may be a read error. This sequence joins TRBV5-6 and TRBJ2-7; 10 bases are a match to TRBD1. CDR1 SGHDT and CDR2 YYEEEE come from the germline V gene. The CDR3 length is 14 residues. V shed 5 bases and J 3 bases; nucleotides not matched to a gene: 5. The CDR3 reads CASSRGTGVYEQYF. In DNA form, the CDR3 reads TGTGCCAGCAGTCGCGGGACAGGGGTCTACGAGCAGTACTTC.

In this sample, this clone turned up once. V and J are TRBV3-1 (or the pseudogene TRBV3-2) and TRBJ1-5; D gene ambiguous. Germline loops: CDR1 LGHDT, CDR2 YNNKEL (reference sequence). The CDR3 runs 13 residues. The V end lost 4 bases, the J end lost 5 bases, and 9 bases lay between the germline ends. CDR3 nucleotide sequence: TGTGCCAGCAGCCCCGCCGGGGATCAGCCCCAGCATTTT. Protein product: CASSPAGDQPQHF.

The J gene is TRBJ1-3, the V gene TRBV18, with D tentatively TRBD1 (6 bases). Germline V lookup: CDR1 KGHSH, CDR2 LQKENI. Trimming took 4 bases from V and 0 from J, leaving 10 bases between them. The CDR3 extends over 15 amino acids. CDR3 coding DNA: TGTGCCAGCTCACGGACAGACCTCTCTGGAAACACCATATATTTT. Protein: CASSRTDLSGNTIYF.

The J gene is TRBJ2-4, the V gene TRBV7-8; TRBD1 aligns across 8 bases. The J segment lost 2 bases and the V segment lost 5 bases, leaving 11 bases of the junction unmatched. Germline loops: CDR1 SGHVS, CDR2 FQNEAQ. The CDR3 sequence is 17 residues long. DNA for the CDR3: TGTGCCAGCAGCCCTAAACCAGGGGGCGCCCCCAAAAACATTCAGTACTTC. Protein product: CASSPKPGGAPKNIQYF. The whole variable domain, filled in from reference TRBV7-8 and TRBJ2-4, reads GAGVSQSPRYKVAKRGQDVALRCDPISGHVSLFWYQQALGQGPEFLTYFQNEAQLDKSGLPSDRFFAERPEGSVSTLKIQRTQQEDSAVYLCASSPKPGGAPKNIQYFGAGTRLSVL.